The clone carrying this TCR beta chain came up a few times. Its matching antigen is unknown. This entry belongs to a study of cytomegalovirus exposure and HLA in healthy donors. This CDR3 comprises 14 residues. Germline assignment: CDR1 GTSNPN and CDR2 SVGIG (reference sequence). With 3 bases removed from V and 3 bases from J, the gap between germline ends came to 15 bases. Whole-study findings and limits: The study listed roughly 150 cytomegalovirus-associated TCR beta chains.

The study ran its PCR with 60 Vbeta and 13 Jbeta primers. Sequenced by immunoSEQ multiplex PCR; TCRdb stores in-frame clones only, minus some. Of some 270,000 clones in the sample, 80% were seen once. The sequenced sample consisted of PBMCs. The chain combines TRBV30 with TRBJ2-7, with D possibly TRBD2 on 6 matching bases. The source is a girl under 10 years old in good health and CMV-seronegative. CDR3 bases: TGTGCCTGGAGCTTGGGGGACGGGGGCTACGAGCAGTACTTC. It yields the protein CAWSLGDGGYEQYF. Full variable domain (remainder filled in from reference TRBV30 and TRBJ2-7): SQTIHQWPATLVQPVGSPLSLECTVEGTSNPNLYWYRQAAGRGLQLLFYSVGIGQISSEVPQNLSASRPQDRQFILSSKKLLLSDSGFYLCAWSLGDGGYEQYFGPGTRLTVT.